This TCR beta chain was recovered during a study of brain T cells in children with intractable seizures. V was clipped by 3 bases and J by 5 bases; unmatched bases: 6. The CDR3 runs 15 residues. The germline V gene encodes CDR1 SGHDT and CDR2 YYEEEE. Here immunoSEQ multiplex PCR was the method, and the copy in TCRdb shows in-frame clones only, minus some. The table records hundreds of thousands of clones, 93% of them present only once. Specified time point: blood from clinic visit 5 months post-surgery; TSC patient then seizure free. At least one anti-epileptic drug was given before surgery. The chain links TRBV5-6 to TRBJ1-4; TRBD1 matches 8 bases. This TCR derives from a boy under two years old with tuberous sclerosis and intractable seizures. Sequencing used peripheral blood, obtained roughly 5 months after surgery. For the CDR3, the DNA is TGTGCCAGCAGCTCAAGACAGGGGCCAAATGAAAAACTGTTTTTT. Its protein is CASSSRQGPNEKLFF. The full variable domain, in which reference TRBV5-6 and TRBJ1-4 provide the parts outside the CDR3, is DAGVTQSPTHLIKTRGQQVTLRCSPKSGHDTVSWYQQALGQGPQFIFQYYEEEERQRGNFPDRFSGHQFPNYSSELNVNALLLGDSALYLCASSSRQGPNEKLFFGSGTQLSVL.